This T cell receptor beta chain was identified in a study of blood T cell repertoires in COVID-19. Here immunoSEQ multiplex PCR was the method, and the copy in TCRdb shows in-frame clones only, minus some. This sample has some 250,000 clones; around 88% occur once, and the top ten carry under 2%. Germline V gene sequence: CDR1 DFQATT, CDR2 SNEGSKA (reference sequence). The CDR3 runs to 16 residues. V lost 3 bases and J lost 5; bases outside the gene matches: 15. The receptor comes from a man between 25 and 39 years old with active or convalescent COVID-19. The source material was peripheral blood. V and J are TRBV20-1 and TRBJ2-5; 7 bases agree with TRBD1. Here the CDR3 DNA reads TGCAGTGCTAGTGTTCGACAGGGTTTGATAGGGGAGACCCAGTACTTC. It translates to CSASVRQGLIGETQYF.